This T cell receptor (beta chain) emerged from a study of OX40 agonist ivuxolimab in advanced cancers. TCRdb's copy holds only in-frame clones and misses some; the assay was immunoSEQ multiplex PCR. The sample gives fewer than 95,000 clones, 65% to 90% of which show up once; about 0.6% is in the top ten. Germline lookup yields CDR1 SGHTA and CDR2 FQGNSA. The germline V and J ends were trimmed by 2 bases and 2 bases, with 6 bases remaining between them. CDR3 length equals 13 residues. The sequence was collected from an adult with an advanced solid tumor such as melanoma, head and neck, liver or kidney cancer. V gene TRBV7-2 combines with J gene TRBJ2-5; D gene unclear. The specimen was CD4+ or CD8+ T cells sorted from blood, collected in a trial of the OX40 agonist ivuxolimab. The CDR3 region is CASSLSRQETQYF. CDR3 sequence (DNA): TGTGCCAGCAGCTTATCTAGACAAGAGACCCAGTACTTC.